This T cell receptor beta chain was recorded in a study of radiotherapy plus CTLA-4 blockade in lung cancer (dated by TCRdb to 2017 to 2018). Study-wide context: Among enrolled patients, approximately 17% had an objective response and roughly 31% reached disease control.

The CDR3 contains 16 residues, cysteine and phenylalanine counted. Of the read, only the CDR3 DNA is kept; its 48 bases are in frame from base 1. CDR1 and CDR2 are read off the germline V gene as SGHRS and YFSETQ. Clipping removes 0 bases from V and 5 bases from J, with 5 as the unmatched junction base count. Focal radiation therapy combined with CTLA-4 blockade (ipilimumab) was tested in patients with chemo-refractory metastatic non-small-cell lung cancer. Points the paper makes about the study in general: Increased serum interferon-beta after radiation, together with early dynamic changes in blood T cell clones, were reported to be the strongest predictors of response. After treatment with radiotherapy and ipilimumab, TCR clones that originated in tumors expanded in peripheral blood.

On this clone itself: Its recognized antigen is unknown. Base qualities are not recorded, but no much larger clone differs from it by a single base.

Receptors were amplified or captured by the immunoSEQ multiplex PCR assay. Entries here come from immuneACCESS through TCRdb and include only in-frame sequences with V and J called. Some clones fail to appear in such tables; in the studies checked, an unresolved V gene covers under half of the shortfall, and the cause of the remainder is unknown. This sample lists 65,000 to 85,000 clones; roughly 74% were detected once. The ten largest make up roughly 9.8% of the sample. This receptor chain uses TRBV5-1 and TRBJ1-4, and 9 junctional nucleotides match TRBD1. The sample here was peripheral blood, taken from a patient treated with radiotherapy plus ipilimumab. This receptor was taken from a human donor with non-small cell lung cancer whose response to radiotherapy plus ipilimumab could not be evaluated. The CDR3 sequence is CASSLGGTGLNEKLFF. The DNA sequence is TGCGCCAGCAGCTTGGGTGGGACAGGGCTCAATGAAAAACTGTTTTTT.